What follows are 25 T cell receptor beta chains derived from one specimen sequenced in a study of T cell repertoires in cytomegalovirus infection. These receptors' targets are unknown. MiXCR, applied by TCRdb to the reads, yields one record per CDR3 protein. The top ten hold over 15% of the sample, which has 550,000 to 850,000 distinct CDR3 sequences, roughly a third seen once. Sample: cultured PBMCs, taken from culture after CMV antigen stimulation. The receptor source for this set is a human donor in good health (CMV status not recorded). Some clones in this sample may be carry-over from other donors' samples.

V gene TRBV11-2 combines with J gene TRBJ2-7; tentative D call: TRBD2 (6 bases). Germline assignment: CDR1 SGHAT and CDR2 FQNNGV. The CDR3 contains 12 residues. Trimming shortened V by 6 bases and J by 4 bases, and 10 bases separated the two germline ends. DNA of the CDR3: TGTGCCAGCAGACCCGGGGGATACGAGCAGTACTTC. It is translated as CASRPGGYEQYF.

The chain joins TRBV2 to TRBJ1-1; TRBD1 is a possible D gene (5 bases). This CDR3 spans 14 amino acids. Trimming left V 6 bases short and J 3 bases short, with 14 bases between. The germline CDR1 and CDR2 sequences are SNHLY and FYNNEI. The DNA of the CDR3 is TGTGCCAGCAGAGCAGGGTTGTGGGACACTGAAGCTTTCTTT. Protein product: CASRAGLWDTEAFF.

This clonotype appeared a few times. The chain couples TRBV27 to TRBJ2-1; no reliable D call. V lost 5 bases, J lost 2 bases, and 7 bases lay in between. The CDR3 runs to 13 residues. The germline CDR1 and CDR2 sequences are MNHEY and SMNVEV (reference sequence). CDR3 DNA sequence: TGTGCCAGCAGTCTCTATCCCTACAATGAGCAGTTCTTC. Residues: CASSLYPYNEQFF.

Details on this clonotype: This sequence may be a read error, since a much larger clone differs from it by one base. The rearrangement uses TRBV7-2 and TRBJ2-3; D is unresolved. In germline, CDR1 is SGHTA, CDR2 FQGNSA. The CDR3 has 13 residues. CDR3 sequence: CVSSLFQLDTQYF. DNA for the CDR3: TGTGTCAGCAGCTTATTTCAATTAGATACGCAGTATTTT. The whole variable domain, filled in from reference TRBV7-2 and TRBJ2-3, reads GAGVSQSPSNKVTEKGKDVELRCDPISGHTALYWYRQSLGQGLEFLIYFQGNSAPDKSGLPSDRFSAERTGGSVSTLTIQRTQQEDSAVYLCVSSLFQLDTQYFGPGTRLTVL.

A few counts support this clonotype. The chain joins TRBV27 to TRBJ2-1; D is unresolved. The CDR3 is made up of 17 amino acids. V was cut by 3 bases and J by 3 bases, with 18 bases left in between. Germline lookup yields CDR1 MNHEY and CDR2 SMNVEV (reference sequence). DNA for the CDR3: TGTGCCAGCAGTTTTGGCATCCACATGGCCCGCTACAATGAGCAGTTCTTC. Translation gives CASSFGIHMARYNEQFF.

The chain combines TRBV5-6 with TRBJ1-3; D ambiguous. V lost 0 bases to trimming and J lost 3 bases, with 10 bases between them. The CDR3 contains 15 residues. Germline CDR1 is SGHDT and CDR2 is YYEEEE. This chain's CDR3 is CASSLVYSFGNTIYF. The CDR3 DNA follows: TGTGCCAGCAGCTTGGTGTACAGTTTTGGAAACACCATATATTTT.

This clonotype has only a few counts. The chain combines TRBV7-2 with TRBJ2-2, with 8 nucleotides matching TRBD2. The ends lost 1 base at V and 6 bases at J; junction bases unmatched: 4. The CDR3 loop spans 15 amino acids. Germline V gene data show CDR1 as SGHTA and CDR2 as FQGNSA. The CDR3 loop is CASSLVVTSAGELFF. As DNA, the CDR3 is TGTGCCAGCAGCTTAGTGGTGACTAGCGCCGGGGAGCTGTTTTTT.

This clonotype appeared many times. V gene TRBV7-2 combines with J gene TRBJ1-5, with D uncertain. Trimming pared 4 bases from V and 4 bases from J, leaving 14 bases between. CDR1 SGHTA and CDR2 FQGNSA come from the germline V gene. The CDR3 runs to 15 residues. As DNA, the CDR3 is TGTGCCAGCAGCTCCTCTCCCCTTTCGAATCAGCCCCAGCATTTT. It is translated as CASSSSPLSNQPQHF.

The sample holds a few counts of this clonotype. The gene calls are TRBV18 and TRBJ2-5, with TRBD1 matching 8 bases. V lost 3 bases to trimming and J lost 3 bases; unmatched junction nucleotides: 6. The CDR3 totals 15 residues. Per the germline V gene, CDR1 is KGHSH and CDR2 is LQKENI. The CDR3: CASSPGQGWEETQYF. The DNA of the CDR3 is TGTGCCAGCTCACCCGGACAGGGTTGGGAAGAGACCCAGTACTTC.

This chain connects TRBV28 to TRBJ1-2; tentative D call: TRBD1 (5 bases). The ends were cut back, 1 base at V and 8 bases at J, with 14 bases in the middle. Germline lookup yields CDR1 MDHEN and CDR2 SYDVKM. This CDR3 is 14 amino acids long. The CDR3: CASSLSGAGGGYTF. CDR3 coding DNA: TGTGCCAGCAGTTTATCCGGGGCAGGAGGGGGCTACACCTTC.

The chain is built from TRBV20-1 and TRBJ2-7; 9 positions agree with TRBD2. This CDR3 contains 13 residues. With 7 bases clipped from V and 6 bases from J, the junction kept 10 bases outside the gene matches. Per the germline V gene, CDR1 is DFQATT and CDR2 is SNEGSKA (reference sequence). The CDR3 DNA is TGCAGTGTCATAGAACCGACTAGCGGCGAGCAGTACTTC. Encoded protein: CSVIEPTSGEQYF.

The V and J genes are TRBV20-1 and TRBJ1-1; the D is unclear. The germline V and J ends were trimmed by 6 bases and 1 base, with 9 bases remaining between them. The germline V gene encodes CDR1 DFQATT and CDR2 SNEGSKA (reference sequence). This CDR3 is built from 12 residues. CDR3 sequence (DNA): TGCAGTGCCACGACACCGAACACTGAAGCTTTCTTT. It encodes CSATTPNTEAFF.

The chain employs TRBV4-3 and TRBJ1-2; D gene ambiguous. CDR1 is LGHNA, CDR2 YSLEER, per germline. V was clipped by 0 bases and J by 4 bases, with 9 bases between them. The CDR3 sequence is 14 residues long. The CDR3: CASSQDPDSYGYTF. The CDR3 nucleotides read TGCGCCAGCAGCCAAGATCCCGACTCCTATGGCTACACCTTC.

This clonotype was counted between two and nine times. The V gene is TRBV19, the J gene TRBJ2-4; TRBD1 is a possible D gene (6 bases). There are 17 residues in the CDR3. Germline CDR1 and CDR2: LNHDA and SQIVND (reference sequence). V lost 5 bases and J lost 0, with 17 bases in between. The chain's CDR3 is CASSAQTGYLAKNIQYF. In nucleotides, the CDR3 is TGTGCCAGTAGTGCCCAGACAGGTTATCTAGCCAAAAACATTCAGTACTTC.

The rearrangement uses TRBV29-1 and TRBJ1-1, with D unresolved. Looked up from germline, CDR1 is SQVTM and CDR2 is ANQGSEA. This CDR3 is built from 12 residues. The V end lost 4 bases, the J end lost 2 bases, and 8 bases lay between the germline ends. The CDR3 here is CSVGPGNTEAFF. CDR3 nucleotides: TGCAGCGTTGGTCCGGGCAACACTGAAGCTTTCTTT.

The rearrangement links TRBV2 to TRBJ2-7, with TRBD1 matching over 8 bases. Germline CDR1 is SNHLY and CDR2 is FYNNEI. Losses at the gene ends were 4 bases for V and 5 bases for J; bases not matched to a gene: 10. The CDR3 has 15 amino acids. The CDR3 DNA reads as TGTGCCAGCAGTGCGAGGACAGGGAATATCCACGAGCAGTACTTC. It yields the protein CASSARTGNIHEQYF.

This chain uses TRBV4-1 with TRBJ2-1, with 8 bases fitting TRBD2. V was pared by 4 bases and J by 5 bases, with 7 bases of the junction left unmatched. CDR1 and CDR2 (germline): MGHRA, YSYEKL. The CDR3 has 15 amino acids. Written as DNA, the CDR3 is TGCGCCAGCAGCCTCAGCGGGAGCCCGGACAATGAGCAGTTCTTC. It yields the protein CASSLSGSPDNEQFF.

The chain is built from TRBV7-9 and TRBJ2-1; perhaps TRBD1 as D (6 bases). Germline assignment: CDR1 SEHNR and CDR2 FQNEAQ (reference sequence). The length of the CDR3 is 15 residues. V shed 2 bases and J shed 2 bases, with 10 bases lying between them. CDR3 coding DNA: TGTGCCAGCAGCTTACGGACAGCTACCTACAATGAGCAGTTCTTC. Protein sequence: CASSLRTATYNEQFF.

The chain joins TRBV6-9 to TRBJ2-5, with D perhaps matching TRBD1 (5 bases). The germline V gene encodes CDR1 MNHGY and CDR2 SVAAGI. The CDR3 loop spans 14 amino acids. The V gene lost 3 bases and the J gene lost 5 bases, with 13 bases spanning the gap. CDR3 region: CASSYWGVRETQYF. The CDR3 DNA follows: TGTGCCAGCAGTTACTGGGGCGTCCGGGAGACCCAGTACTTC.

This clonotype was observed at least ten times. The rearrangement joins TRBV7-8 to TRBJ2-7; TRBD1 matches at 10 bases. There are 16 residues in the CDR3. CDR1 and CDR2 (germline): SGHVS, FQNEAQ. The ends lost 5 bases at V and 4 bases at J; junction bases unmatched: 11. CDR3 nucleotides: TGTGCCAGCAGCCCCTCTCACCGGGACAGGGGATACGAGCAGTACTTC. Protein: CASSPSHRDRGYEQYF.

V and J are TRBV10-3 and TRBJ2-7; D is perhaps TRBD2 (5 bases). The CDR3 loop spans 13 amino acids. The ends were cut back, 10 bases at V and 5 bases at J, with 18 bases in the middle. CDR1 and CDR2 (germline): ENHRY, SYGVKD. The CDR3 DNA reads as TGTGCCACATCAAGGGCCTCCGGGGACGAGCAGTACTTC. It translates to CATSRASGDEQYF.

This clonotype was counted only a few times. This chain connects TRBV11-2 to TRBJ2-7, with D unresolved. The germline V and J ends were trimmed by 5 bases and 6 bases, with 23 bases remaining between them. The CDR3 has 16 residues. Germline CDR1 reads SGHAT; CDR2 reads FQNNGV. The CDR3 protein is CASSPAPGRGNGEQYF. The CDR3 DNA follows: TGTGCCAGCAGCCCTGCTCCGGGCCGAGGCAATGGCGAGCAGTACTTC.

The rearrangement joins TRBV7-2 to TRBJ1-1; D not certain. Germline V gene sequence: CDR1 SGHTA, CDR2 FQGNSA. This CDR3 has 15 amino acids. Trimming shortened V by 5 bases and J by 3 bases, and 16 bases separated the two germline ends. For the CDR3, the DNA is TGTGCCAGCAGCCCTTGGAAAGGGATGGACACTGAAGCTTTCTTT. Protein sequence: CASSPWKGMDTEAFF.

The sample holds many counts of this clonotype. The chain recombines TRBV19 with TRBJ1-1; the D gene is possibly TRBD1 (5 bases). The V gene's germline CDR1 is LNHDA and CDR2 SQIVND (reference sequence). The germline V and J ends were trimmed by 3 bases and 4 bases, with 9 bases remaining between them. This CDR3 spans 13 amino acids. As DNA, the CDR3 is TGTGCCAGTAGTATTGCTGGGGGCACTGAAGCTTTCTTT. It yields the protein CASSIAGGTEAFF.

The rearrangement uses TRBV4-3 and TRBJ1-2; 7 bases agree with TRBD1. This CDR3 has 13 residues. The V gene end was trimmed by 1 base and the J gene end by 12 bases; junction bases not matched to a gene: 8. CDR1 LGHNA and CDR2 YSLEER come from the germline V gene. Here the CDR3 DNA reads TGCGCCAGCAGCCAAGTCCCGGGACAGATCCACACCTTC. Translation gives CASSQVPGQIHTF.